The text below deals with one T cell receptor beta chain. Its specificity is not known. These data are taken from a study of OX40 agonist ivuxolimab in advanced cancers. About the research overall: Patients were given ivuxolimab, an antibody that agonizes OX40 (CD134). The patients received ivuxolimab by intravenous route every 2 weeks at 0.01 to 10 mg/kg.

Whole-study findings and limits: Antigen specificity was not determined for the expanded peripheral T cells. Averaging showed that CD8+ T cells had more expanded clones than CD4+ did.

Sequenced by immunoSEQ multiplex PCR; TCRdb stores in-frame clones only, minus some. The sample has approximately 77,000 clones, about 90% seen once. V lost 0 bases and J lost 1, with 7 bases in between. CDR1 and CDR2 (germline): SGHTS, YDEGEE. This CDR3 is 14 amino acids long. This material consisted of CD4+ or CD8+ T cells sorted from blood, taken in a trial of the OX40 agonist ivuxolimab. J is TRBJ1-1 and V is TRBV5-8; D is unclear. This TCR was sampled from an adult with an advanced solid tumor such as melanoma, head and neck, liver or kidney cancer. CDR3 amino acids: CASSLAATNTEAFF. The CDR3 coding sequence is TGTGCCAGCAGCTTGGCGGCGACGAACACTGAAGCTTTCTTT.